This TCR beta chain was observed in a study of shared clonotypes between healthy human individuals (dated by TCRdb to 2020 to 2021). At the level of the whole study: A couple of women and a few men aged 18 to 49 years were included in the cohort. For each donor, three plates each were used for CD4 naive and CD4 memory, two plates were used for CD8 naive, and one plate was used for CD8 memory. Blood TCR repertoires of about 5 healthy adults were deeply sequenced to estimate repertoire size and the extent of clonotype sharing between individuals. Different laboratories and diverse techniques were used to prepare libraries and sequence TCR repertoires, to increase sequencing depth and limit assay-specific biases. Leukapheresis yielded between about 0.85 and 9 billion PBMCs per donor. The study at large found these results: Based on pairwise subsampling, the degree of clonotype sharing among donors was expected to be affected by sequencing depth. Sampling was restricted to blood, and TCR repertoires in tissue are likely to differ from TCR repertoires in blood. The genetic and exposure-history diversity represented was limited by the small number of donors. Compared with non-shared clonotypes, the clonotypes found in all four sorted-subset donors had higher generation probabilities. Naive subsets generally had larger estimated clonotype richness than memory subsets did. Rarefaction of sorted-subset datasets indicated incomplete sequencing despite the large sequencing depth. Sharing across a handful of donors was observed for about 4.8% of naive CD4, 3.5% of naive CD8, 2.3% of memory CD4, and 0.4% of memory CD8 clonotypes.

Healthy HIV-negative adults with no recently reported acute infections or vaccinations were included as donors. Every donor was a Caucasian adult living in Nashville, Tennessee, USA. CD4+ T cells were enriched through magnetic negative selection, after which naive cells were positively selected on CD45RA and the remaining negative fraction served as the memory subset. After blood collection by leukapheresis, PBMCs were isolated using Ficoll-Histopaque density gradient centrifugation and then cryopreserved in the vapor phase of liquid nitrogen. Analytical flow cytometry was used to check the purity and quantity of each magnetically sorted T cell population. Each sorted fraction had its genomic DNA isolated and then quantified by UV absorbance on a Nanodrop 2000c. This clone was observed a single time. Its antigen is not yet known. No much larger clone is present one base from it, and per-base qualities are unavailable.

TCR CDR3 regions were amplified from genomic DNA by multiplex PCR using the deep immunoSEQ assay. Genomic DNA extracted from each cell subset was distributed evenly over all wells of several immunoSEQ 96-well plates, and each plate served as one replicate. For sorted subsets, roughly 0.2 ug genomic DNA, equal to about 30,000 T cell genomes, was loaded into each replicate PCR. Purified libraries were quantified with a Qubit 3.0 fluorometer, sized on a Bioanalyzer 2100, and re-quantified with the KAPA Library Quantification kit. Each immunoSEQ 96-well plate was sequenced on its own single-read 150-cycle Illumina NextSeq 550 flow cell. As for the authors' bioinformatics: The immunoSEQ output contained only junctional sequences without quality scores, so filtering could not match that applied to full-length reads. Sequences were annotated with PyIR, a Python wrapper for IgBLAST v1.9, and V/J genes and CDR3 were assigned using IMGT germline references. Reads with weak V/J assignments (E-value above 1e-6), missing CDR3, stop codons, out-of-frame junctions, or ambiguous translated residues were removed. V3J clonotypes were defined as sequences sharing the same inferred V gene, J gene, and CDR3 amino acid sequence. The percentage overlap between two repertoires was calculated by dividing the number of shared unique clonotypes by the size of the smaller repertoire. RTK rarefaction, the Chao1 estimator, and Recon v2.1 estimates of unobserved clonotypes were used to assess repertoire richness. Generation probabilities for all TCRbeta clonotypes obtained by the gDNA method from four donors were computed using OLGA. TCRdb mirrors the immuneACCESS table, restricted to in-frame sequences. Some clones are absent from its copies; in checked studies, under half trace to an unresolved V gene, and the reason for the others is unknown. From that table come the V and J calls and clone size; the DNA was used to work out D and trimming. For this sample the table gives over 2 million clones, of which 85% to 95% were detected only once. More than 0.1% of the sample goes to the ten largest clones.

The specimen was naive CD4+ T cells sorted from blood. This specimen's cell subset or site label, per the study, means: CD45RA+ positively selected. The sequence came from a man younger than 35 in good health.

The nucleotide sequence is TGTGCCAGCACAACGGACAGGGTAAGGACTGAAGCTTTCTTT. This translates into CASTTDRVRTEAFF. The sequence links TRBV6-5 to TRBJ1-1; 8 of the junction bases match TRBD1. V loses 7 bases at its end and J loses 5 bases; junction bases beyond the gene matches: 9. There are 14 amino acids in the CDR3, from cysteine to phenylalanine inclusive. Solely the CDR3 DNA is kept, with 42 bases framed from the first base. The germline V gene provides CDR1 MNHEY and CDR2 SVGAGI.